This TCR beta chain was profiled in a study of blood T cell repertoires in COVID-19. Clones were sequenced by immunoSEQ multiplex PCR, and TCRdb holds only the in-frame ones, with some missing. This table has about 240,000 clones, about four fifths appearing once. The source material was peripheral blood. The sequence was collected from a woman over 75 with COVID-19, enrolled during active disease.

The CDR3, as DNA: TGTGCCAGCAGCCGGAACCCGGAGCCGAAACTGTTTTTT. It specifies CASSRNPEPKLFF. The V gene is TRBV3-1 (or the pseudogene TRBV3-2), the J gene TRBJ1-4; D gene ambiguous. Per germline, CDR1 LGHDT and CDR2 YNNKEL (reference sequence). This CDR3 region has 13 residues. Trimming shortened V by 4 bases and J by 11 bases, and 14 bases separated the two germline ends.